This TCR beta chain emerged from a study of identical twins. General observations from the study: Twin sharing of out-of-frame TCR alpha was underestimated by models in monozygotic pairs.

TCRdb processed the 5' RACE reads anew with MiXCR; each CDR3 protein has one entry. The data contain over 600,000 distinct CDR3 sequences, 21% of them seen just once; the ten biggest clones take up around 4.5%. V was shortened by 3 bases and J by 8 bases, with 16 bases between the two germline ends. Germline V lookup: CDR1 DFQATT, CDR2 SNEGSKA (reference sequence). This CDR3 is built from 13 residues. This clonotype was seen repeatedly, ten times or more. Its antigen is still unknown. These same records also appear under a second study, on T cells expressing NK-cell markers.

The source of this sequence is a woman under 30 in good health. The sequenced sample was PBMCs. The rearrangement uses TRBV20-1 and TRBJ1-2; weak D call: TRBD1 (6 bases). As DNA, the CDR3 is TGCAGTGCTAGCGCACAGGGATTTGGCGGCTACACCTTC. Translation gives CSASAQGFGGYTF.